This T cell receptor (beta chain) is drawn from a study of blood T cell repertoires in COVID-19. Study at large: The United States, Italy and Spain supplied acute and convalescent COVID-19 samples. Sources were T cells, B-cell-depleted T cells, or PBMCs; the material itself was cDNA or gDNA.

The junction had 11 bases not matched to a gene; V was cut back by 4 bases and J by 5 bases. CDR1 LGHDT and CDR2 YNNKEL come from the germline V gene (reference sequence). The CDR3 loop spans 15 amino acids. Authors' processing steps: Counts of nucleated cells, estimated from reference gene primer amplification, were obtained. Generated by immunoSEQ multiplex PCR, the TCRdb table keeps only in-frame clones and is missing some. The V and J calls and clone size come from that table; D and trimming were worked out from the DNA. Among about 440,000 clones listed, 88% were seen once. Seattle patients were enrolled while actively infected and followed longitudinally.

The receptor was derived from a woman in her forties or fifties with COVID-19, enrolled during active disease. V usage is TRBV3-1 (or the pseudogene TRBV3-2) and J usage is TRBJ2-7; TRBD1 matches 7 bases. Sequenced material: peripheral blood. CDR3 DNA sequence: TGTGCCAGCAGCCCCCGAGGGGGACAGTCCCACGAGCAGTACTTC. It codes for CASSPRGGQSHEQYF.